This T cell receptor beta chain stems from a study of human thymus T cells. Study results and caveats: Thymic repertoires overlap heavily among unrelated individuals, related research has reported. Gene usage (both V and J) appeared biased in thymic and blood repertoires.

As for this clone: The target antigen is unknown.

Corrective heart surgery yielded resections, and these provided the thymus tissue. Among the donors, all were healthy Finnish infants having corrective surgery for congenital heart defects. Produced via immunoSEQ multiplex PCR; TCRdb's table is partial and in-frame only. The profile shows 60,000 to 75,000 clones, around 95% of them singletons. The TCR comes from a girl in the first two years of life with a congenital heart defect but otherwise immunologically healthy. The material sequenced was thymus tissue.

The DNA for the CDR3 is TGTGCCAGCAGTCCTCTAGCGGGAGGTTACAATGAGCAGTTCTTC. This encodes CASSPLAGGYNEQFF. V and J are TRBV2 and TRBJ2-1; 11 bases fit TRBD2. This CDR3 contains 15 residues. Germline V gene data show CDR1 as SNHLY and CDR2 as FYNNEI. With 5 bases clipped from V and 4 bases from J, the junction kept 4 bases outside the gene matches.